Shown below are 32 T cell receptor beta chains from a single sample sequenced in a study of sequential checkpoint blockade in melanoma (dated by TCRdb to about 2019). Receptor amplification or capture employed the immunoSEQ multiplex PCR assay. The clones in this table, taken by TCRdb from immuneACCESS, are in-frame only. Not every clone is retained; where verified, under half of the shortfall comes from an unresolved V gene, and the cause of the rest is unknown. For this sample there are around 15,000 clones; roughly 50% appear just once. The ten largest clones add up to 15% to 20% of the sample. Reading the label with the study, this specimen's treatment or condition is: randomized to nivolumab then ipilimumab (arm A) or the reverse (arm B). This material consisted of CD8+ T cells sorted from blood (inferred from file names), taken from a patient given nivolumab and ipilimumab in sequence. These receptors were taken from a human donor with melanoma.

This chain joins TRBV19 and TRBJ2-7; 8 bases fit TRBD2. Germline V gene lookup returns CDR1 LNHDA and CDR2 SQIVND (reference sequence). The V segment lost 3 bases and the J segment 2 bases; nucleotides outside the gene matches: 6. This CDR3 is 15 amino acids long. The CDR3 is CASSISAGGPYEQYF. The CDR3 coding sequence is TGTGCCAGTAGTATCTCCGCGGGGGGTCCCTACGAGCAGTACTTC.

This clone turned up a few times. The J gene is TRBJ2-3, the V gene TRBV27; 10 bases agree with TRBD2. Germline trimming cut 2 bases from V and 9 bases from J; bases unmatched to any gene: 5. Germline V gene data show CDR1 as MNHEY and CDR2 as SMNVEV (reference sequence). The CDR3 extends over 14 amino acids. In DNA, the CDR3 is TGTGCCAGCAGTTTAGCCCTAGCGGGAGACACGCAGTATTTT. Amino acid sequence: CASSLALAGDTQYF.

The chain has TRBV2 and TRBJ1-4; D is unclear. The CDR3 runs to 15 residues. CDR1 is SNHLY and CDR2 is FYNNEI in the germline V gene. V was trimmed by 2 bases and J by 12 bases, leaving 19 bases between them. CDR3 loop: CASSENRPRGIELFF. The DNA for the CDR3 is TGTGCCAGCAGTGAAAATCGACCCCGAGGCATAGAACTGTTTTTT.

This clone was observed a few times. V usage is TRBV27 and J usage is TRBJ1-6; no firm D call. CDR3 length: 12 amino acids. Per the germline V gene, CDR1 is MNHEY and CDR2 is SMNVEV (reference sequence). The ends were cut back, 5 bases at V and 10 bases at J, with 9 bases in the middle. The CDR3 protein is CASSPGYSPLHF. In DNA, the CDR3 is TGTGCCAGCAGTCCGGGTTACTCACCCCTCCACTTT.

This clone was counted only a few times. The CDR3 DNA follows: TGTGCCAGTAGTATAGGGGACATTTCAGCCAAAAACATTCAGTACTTC. Protein: CASSIGDISAKNIQYF. The chain employs TRBV19 and TRBJ2-4; D is perhaps TRBD1 (6 bases). Germline values: CDR1 LNHDA, CDR2 SQIVND (reference sequence). The V end lost 1 base, the J end lost 0 bases, and 10 bases lay between the germline ends. The CDR3 is made up of 16 amino acids. The full variable domain, its missing parts supplied by reference TRBV19 and TRBJ2-4, is DGGITQSPKYLFRKEGQNVTLSCEQNLNHDAMYWYRQDPGQGLRLIYYSQIVNDFQKGDIAEGYSVSREKKESFPLTVTSAQKNPTAFYLCASSIGDISAKNIQYFGAGTRLSVL.

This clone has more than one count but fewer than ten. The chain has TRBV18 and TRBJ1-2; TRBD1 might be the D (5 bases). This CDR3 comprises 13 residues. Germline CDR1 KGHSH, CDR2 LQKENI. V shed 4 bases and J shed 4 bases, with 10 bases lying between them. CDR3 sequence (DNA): TGTGCCAGCTCACTGGGGGGGATCTATGGCTACACCTTC. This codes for CASSLGGIYGYTF.

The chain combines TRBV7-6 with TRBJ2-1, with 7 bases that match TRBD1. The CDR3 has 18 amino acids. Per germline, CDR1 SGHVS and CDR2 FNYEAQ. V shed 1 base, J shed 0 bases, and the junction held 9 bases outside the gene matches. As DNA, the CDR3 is TGTGCCAGCAGCTTAGGGATAGGGGGCGTCTACTCCTACAATGAGCAGTTCTTC. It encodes CASSLGIGGVYSYNEQFF.

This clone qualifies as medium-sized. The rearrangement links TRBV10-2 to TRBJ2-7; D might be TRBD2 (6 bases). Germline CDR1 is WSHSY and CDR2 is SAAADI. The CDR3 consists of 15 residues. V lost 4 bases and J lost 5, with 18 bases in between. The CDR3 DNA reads TGCGCCAGCAGTGCGACGGGAGCCGTAAGAAACGAGCAGTACTTC. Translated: CASSATGAVRNEQYF.

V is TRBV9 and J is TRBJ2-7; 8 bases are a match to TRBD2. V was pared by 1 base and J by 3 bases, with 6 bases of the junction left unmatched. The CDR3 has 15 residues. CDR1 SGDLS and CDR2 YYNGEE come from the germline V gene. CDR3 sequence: CASSVQAGTSYEQYF. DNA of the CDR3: TGTGCCAGCAGCGTACAGGCCGGGACTAGCTACGAGCAGTACTTC.

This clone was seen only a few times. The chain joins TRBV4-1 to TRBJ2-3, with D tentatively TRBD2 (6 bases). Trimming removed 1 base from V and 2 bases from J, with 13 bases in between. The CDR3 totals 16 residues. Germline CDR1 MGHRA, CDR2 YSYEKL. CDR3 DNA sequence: TGCGCCAGCAGCCAAGGGCCAGCGGGTAACACAGATACGCAGTATTTT. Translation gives CASSQGPAGNTDTQYF.

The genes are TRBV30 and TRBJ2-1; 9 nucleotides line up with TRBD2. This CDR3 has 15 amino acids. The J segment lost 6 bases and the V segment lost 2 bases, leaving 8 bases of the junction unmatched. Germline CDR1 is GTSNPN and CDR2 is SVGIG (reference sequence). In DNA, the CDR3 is TGTGCCTGGAGTCTGTTAGCGGGAGCGTTCAATGAGCAGTTCTTC. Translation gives CAWSLLAGAFNEQFF.

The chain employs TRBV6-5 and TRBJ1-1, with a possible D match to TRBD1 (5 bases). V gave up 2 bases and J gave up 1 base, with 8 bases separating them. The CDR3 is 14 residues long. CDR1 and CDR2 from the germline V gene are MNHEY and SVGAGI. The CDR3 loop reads CASSYLGQNTEAFF. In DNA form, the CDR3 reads TGTGCCAGCAGTTACCTTGGACAGAACACTGAAGCTTTCTTT.

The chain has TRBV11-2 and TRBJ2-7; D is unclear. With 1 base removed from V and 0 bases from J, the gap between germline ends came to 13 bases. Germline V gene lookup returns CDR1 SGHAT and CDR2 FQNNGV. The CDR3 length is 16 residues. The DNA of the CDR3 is TGTGCCAGCAGCTTAGGTGCAGATGTCGTCTCCTACGAGCAGTACTTC. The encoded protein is CASSLGADVVSYEQYF.

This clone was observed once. CDR3 loop: CASSPQGYEQYF. CDR3 bases: TGTGCCAGCAGCCCTCAGGGCTACGAGCAGTACTTC. This chain joins TRBV6-1 and TRBJ2-7; D might be TRBD1 (5 bases). The V and J ends lost 6 bases and 3 bases respectively, with 9 bases between them. The length of the CDR3 is 12 residues. Germline CDR1 is MNHNS and CDR2 is SASEGT.

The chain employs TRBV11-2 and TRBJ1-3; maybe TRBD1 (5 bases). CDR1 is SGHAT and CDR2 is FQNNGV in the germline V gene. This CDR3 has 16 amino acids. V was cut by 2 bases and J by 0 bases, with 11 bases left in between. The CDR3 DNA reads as TGTGCCAGCAGCTTACTGGGACTGCTCTCTGGAAACACCATATATTTT. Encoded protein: CASSLLGLLSGNTIYF.

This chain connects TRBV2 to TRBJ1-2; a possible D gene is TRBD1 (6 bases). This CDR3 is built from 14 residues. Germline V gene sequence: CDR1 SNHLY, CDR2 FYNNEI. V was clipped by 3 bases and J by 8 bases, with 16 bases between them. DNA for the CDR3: TGTGCCAGCAGTGAGCGGACAGTACCAGAGGGCTACACCTTC. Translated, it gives CASSERTVPEGYTF.

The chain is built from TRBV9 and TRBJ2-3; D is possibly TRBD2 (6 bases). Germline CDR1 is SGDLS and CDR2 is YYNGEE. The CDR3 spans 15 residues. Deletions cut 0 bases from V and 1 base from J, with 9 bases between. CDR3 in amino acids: CASSVEASGTDTQYF. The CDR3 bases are TGTGCCAGCAGCGTAGAGGCTAGCGGCACAGATACGCAGTATTTT.

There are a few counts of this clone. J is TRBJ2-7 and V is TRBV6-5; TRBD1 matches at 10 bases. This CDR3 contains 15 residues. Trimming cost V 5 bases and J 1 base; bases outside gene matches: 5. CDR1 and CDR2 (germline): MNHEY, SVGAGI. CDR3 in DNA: TGTGCCAGCAGTCTAGGGACAGGGGTATCCTACGAGCAGTACTTC. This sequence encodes CASSLGTGVSYEQYF.

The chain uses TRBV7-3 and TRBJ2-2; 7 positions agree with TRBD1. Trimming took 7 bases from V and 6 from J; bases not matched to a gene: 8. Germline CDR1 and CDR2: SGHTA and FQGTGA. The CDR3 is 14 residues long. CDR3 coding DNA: TGTGCCAGCAACATGGGGACAGCCTCCGGGGAGCTGTTTTTT. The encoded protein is CASNMGTASGELFF.

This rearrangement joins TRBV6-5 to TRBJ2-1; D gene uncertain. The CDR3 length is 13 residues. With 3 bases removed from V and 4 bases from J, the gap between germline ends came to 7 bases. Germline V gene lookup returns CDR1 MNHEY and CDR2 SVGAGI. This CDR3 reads CASSYTAYNEQFF. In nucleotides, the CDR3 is TGTGCCAGCAGTTATACAGCTTACAATGAGCAGTTCTTC.

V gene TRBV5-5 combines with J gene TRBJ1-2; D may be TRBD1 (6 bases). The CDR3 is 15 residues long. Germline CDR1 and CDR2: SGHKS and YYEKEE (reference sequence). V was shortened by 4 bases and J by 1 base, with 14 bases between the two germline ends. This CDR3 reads CASSRTGTLNYGYTF. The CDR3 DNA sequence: TGTGCCAGCAGCAGGACCGGGACACTTAACTATGGCTACACCTTC.

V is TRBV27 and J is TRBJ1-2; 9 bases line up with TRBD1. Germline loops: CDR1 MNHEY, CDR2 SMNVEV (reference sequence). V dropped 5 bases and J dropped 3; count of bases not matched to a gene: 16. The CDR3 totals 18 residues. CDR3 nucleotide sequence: TGTGCCAGCAGTCCTTTGGGTGCCACAGGGGGCGCGCACTATGGCTACACCTTC. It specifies CASSPLGATGGAHYGYTF.

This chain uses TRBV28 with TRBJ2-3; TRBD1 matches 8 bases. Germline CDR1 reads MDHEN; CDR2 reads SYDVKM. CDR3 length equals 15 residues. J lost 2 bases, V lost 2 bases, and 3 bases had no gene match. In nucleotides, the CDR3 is TGTGCCAGCAGTTTAGGACAGGGAGACACAGATACGCAGTATTTT. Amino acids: CASSLGQGDTDTQYF. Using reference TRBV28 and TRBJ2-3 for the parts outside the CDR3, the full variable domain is DVKVTQSSRYLVKRTGEKVFLECVQDMDHENMFWYRQDPGLGLRLIYFSYDVKMKEKGDIPEGYSVSREKKERFSLILESASTNQTSMYLCASSLGQGDTDTQYFGPGTRLTVL.

CDR3 sequence: CASSLIGVVEETQYF. Here the CDR3 DNA reads TGCGCCAGCAGCTTGATAGGGGTGGTAGAAGAGACCCAGTACTTC. The chain is built from TRBV5-1 and TRBJ2-5; TRBD1 might be the D (5 bases). The CDR3 is 15 residues long. Germline V lookup: CDR1 SGHRS, CDR2 YFSETQ. V shed 1 base and J shed 3 bases, with 13 bases lying between them.

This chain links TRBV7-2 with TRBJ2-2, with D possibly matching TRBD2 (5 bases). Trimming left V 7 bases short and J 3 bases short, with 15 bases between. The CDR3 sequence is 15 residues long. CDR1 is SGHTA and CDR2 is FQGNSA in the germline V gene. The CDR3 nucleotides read TGTGCCAGCAAAGATTCCCTGAGGGACACCGGGGAGCTGTTTTTT. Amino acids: CASKDSLRDTGELFF.

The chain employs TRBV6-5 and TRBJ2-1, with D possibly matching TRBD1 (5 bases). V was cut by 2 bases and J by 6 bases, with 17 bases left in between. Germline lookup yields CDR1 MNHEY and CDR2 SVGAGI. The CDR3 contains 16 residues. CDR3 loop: CASSYDWQGSSNEQFF. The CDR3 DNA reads TGTGCCAGCAGTTACGATTGGCAGGGAAGCAGCAATGAGCAGTTCTTC.

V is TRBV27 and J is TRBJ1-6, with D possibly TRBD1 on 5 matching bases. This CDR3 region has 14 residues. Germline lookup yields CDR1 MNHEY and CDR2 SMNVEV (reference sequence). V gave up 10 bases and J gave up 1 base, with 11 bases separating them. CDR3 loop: CATARTSYNSPLHF. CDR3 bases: TGTGCCACCGCGCGGACATCCTATAATTCACCCCTCCACTTT.

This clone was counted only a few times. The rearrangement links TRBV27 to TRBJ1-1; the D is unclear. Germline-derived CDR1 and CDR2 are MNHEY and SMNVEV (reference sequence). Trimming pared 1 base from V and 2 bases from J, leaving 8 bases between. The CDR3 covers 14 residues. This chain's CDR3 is CASSLWARNTEAFF. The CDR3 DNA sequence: TGTGCCAGCAGTTTATGGGCGAGAAACACTGAAGCTTTCTTT.

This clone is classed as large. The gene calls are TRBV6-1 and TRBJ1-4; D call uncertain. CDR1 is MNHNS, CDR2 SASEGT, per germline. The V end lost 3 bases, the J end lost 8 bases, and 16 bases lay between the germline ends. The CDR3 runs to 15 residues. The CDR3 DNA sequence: TGTGCCAGCAGTGATTATGGCAGCGGGTGGGAAAAACTGTTTTTT. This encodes CASSDYGSGWEKLFF.

As DNA, the CDR3 is TGTGCCTGGACCTGGGACAGGGCATCGAACGAGCAGTACTTC. Translating gives CAWTWDRASNEQYF. J is TRBJ2-7 and V is TRBV30; 9 bases are shared with TRBD1. The CDR3 is made up of 14 amino acids. CDR1 GTSNPN and CDR2 SVGIG come from the germline V gene (reference sequence). Trimming at V came to 4 bases and at J to 5 bases, leaving 9 bases not matched to a gene.

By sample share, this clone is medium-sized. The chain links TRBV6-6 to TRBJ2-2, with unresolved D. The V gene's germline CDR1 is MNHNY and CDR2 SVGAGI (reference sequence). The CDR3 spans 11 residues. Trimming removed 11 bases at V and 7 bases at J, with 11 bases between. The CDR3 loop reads CAVLLRGELFF. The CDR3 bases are TGTGCCGTCCTTCTCCGCGGGGAGCTGTTTTTT.

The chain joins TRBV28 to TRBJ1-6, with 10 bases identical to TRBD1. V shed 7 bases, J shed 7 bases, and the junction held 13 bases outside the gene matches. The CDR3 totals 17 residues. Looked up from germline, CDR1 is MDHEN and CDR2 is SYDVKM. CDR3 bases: TGTGCCAGCACGGATGTCTCAGGGGGACAGGGGAATTCACCCCTCCACTTT. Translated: CASTDVSGGQGNSPLHF.